This T cell receptor beta chain came from a study of blood T cell repertoires in COVID-19. Study overall: Donors in the United States, Italy and Spain gave samples during acute or convalescent COVID-19.

Only in-frame clones appear in the TCRdb table, and some are missing; sequencing was by immunoSEQ multiplex PCR. The sample consists of under 100,000 clones, 70% to 90% of them appearing once. The sample consisted of peripheral blood. The source is a man in his forties or fifties with acute or convalescent COVID-19.

Written as DNA, the CDR3 is TGTGCCAGCAGCGTAGATGGGGGGATGAACACTGAAGCTTTCTTT. Protein product: CASSVDGGMNTEAFF. The chain has TRBV9 and TRBJ1-1; a possible D gene is TRBD1 (5 bases). The CDR3 covers 15 residues. In germline, CDR1 is SGDLS, CDR2 YYNGEE. V lost 0 bases to trimming and J lost 0 bases, with 9 bases between them. Drawing the rest from reference TRBV9 and TRBJ1-1, the complete variable domain is DSGVTQTPKHLITATGQRVTLRCSPRSGDLSVYWYQQSLDQGLQFLIQYYNGEERAKGNILERFSAQQFPDLHSELNLSSLELGDSALYFCASSVDGGMNTEAFFGQGTRLTVV.